This T cell receptor (beta chain) was found in a study of T cell repertoires in cytomegalovirus infection. V was pared by 7 bases and J by 5 bases, with 11 bases between. The CDR3 covers 12 residues. Germline V gene lookup returns CDR1 SNHLY and CDR2 FYNNEI. With regard to this clonotype: Its antigen is not identified.

From the reads, TCRdb called clonotypes with MiXCR, one entry per CDR3 protein. Altogether around 900,000 distinct CDR3 sequences are present, 31% being singletons, with the ten largest covering roughly 13%. The source material was cultured CD8+ T cells from PBMCs, sampled from culture after CMV antigen stimulation. The chain uses TRBV2 and TRBJ1-1; D is undetermined. The sequence derives from a human donor in good health (CMV status not recorded). Some clones in this sample may be carry-over from other donors' samples. For the CDR3, the DNA is TGTGCCAGCATGGGGAGGAGGACTGAAGCTTTCTTT. Its translation is CASMGRRTEAFF.